The rows below give T cell receptor beta chains drawn from one sample of a study of T cells in Graves' hyperthyroidism and ophthalmopathy. Via MiXCR, TCRdb re-called the multiplex PCR reads, giving one row per CDR3 protein. The sample includes over 200,000 distinct CDR3 sequences, more than 14% seen only once; the top ten take 13%. The sample taken for sequencing was blood. These receptors all stem from a woman aged 40 to 49 with Graves' hyperthyroidism that later progressed to Graves' ophthalmopathy. The conserved cysteine and the conserved F or W are not part of the CDR3 here.

>TRBV20-1|TRBJ2-7
SAFLGLNYEQY
>TRBV11-2|TRBJ1-4
ASSPRVGANEKLF
>TRBV12-3/TRBV12-4|TRBJ1-6
ASSISDNSPLH
>TRBV3-1|TRBJ2-5
ASSPGSGQGLEY
>TRBV5-6|TRBJ2-7
ASSTLGRYEQY
>TRBV2|TRBJ1-4
ATTTGRSEKLF
>TRBV7-2|TRBJ1-1
ASSSQGRF
>TRBV24-1|TRBJ2-1
ATSDHRTFTGVKF
>TRBV5-1|TRBJ2-6
ASSLELSSGANVLT
>TRBV12-3/TRBV12-4|TRBJ1-1
ASNRGADTEAF
>TRBV9|TRBJ2-1
ASSATGYNEQF
>TRBV10-3|TRBJ2-7
AISEGRSSYEQY
>TRBV13|TRBJ2-2
ASSLYRGNLDGELF
>TRBV5-1|TRBJ2-1
ASSLAAGGPLGNEQF
>TRBV5-1|TRBJ1-1
ASSLGGVMNTEAF
>TRBV3-1|TRBJ2-5
ASSQRTRGGETQY
>TRBV7-7|TRBJ2-5
ASAEGFQETQY
>TRBV28|TRBJ1-2
ASSNTGTGWDGYT
>TRBV28|TRBJ2-1
ASSFETRIEQF
>TRBV5-1|TRBJ1-2
ASSPGSGTPNGYT
>TRBV2|TRBJ2-2
ASNRDRASGELF
>TRBV28|TRBJ1-3
ASSLRGLIGNTIY
>TRBV5-1|TRBJ2-5
ASSSQASQETQY
>TRBV29-1|TRBJ2-7
SVGQGAQEQY
>TRBV28|TRBJ1-1
ASSLRRYTEAF
>TRBV6-1|TRBJ1-3
ASSEAAFWGSGNTIY
>TRBV4-1|TRBJ1-1
ASSQEFRPMNTEAF
>TRBV12-3/TRBV12-4|TRBJ1-6
ASSFGGGNSPLH
>TRBV15|TRBJ2-1
ATSTSLAGGLGNEQF
>TRBV5-1|TRBJ1-1
ASSNRQGDTEAF
>TRBV3-1|TRBJ1-5
ASSQGGQPQH
>TRBV6-1|TRBJ2-5
ASGTDYFEETQY
>TRBV3-1|TRBJ2-3
ASSWLAGGIDTQY
>TRBV7-9|TRBJ2-4
ASSLVALAKNIQY
>TRBV30|TRBJ1-4
AWTQTGVNEKLF
>TRBV9|TRBJ2-1
ASSAQNEQF
>TRBV7-8|TRBJ2-5
ASSSRGPGLETQY
>TRBV18|TRBJ1-1
ASSPGEVPGTEAF
>TRBV28|TRBJ1-3
ASSSGTTGNTIY
>TRBV6-1|TRBJ2-3
ASLEKPYYTQY
>TRBV20-1|TRBJ1-4
SAAPEGKLF
>TRBV18|TRBJ2-5
ASSPSPLAGYETQY
>TRBV30|TRBJ2-3
AWTTGTSGIWTDTQY
>TRBV12-3/TRBV12-4|TRBJ2-7
ASSPGLVLSSEQY
>TRBV12-3/TRBV12-4|TRBJ1-1
ASSPGGGVNTEAF
>TRBV7-9|TRBJ2-2
ASRPDTKTGELF
>TRBV12-3/TRBV12-4|TRBJ2-1
ASTPRAYYNEQF
>TRBV10-1|TRBJ2-2
ASSAWDDTGELF
>TRBV6-1|TRBJ2-2
ASSEGTGDTGELF
>TRBV12-3/TRBV12-4|TRBJ1-4
ASSSTGRNEKLF
>TRBV24-1|TRBJ2-1
ATSEGPSYNEQF
>TRBV7-8|TRBJ2-7
ASSDRGLFSYEQY
>TRBV2|TRBJ2-3
ASSRKPLLGDTQY
>TRBV28|TRBJ2-2
ASGRLAGELF